This T cell receptor beta chain was profiled in a study of cytotoxic CD8 clonotypes in ibrutinib-treated CLL. TCRdb's copy holds only in-frame clones and misses some; the assay was immunoSEQ multiplex PCR. The table has about 180,000 clones, around 80% seen once. Germline values: CDR1 SGHRS, CDR2 YFSETQ. CDR3 length: 17 amino acids. Germline trimming cut 0 bases from V and 5 bases from J; bases unmatched to any gene: 7. V gene TRBV5-1 combines with J gene TRBJ2-2; 10 bases fit TRBD1. This clonotype was obtained from a human donor with chronic lymphocytic leukemia. The sequencing here drew on PBMCs, taken after 24 months of ibrutinib treatment. The CDR3 is CASSLGPTGGKTGELFF. The CDR3 coding sequence is TGCGCCAGCAGCTTGGGGCCGACAGGGGGCAAAACCGGGGAGCTGTTTTTT.